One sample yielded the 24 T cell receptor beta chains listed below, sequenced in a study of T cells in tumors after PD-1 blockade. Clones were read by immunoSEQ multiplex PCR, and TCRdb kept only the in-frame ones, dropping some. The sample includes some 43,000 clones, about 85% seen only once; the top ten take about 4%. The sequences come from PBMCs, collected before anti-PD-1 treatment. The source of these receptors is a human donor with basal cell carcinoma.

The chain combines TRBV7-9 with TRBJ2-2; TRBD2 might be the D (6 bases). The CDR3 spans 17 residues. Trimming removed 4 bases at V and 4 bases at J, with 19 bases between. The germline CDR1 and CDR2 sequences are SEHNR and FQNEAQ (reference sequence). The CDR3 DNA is TGTGCCAGCAGCTACGGGAGCGGAGTCTCTGGCACCGGGGAGCTGTTTTTT. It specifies CASSYGSGVSGTGELFF.

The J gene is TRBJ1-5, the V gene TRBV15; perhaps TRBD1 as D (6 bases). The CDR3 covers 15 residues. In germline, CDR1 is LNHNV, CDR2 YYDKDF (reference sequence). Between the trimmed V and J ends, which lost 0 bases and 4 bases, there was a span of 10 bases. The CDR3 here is CATSRDRGPNQPQHF. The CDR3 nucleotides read TGTGCCACCAGCAGAGACAGGGGCCCAAATCAGCCCCAGCATTTT.

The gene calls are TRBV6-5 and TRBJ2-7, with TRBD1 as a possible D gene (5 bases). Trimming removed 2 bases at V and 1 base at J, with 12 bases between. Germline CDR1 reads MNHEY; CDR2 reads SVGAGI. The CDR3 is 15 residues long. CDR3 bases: TGTGCCAGCAGTTACGCGCAAGGGGTTTCCTACGAGCAGTACTTC. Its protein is CASSYAQGVSYEQYF.

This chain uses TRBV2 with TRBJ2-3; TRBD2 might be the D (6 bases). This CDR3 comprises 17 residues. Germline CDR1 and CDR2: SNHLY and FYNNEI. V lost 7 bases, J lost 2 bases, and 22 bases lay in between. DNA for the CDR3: TGTGCCAGCACCCAAGGGAGGCGGGGTCTACCCACAGATACGCAGTATTTT. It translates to CASTQGRRGLPTDTQYF. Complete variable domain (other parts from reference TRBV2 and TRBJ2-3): EPEVTQTPSHQVTQMGQEVILRCVPISNHLYFYWYRQILGQKVEFLVSFYNNEISEKSEIFDDQFSVERPDGSNFTLKIRSTKLEDSAMYFCASTQGRRGLPTDTQYFGPGTRLTVL.

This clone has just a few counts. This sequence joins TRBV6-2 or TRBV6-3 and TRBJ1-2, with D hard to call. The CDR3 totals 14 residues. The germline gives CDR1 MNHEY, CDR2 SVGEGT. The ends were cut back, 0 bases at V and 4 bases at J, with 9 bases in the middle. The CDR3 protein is CASSYSVGLYGYTF. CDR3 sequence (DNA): TGTGCCAGCAGTTACTCAGTAGGCCTCTATGGCTACACCTTC.

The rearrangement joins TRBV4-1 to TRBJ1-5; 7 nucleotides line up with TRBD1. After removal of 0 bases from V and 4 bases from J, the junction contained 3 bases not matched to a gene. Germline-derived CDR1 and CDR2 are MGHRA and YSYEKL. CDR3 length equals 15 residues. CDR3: CASSQEQGLNQPQHF. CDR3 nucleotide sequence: TGCGCCAGCAGCCAAGAACAGGGGCTAAATCAGCCCCAGCATTTT.

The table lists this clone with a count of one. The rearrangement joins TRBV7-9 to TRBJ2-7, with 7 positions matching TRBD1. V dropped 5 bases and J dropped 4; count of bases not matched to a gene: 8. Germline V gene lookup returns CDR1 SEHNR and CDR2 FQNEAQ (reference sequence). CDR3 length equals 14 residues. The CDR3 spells CASSHRDRAYEQYF. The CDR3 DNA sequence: TGTGCCAGCAGCCACCGGGACAGAGCTTACGAGCAGTACTTC. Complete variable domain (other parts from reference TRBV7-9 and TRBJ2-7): DTGVSQNPRHKITKRGQNVTFRCDPISEHNRLYWYRQTLGQGPEFLTYFQNEAQLEKSRLLSDRFSAERPKGSFSTLEIQRTEQGDSAMYLCASSHRDRAYEQYFGPGTRLTVT.

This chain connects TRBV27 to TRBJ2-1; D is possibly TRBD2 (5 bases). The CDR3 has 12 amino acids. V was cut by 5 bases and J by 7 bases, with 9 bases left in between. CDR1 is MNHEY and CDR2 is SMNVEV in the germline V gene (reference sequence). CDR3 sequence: CASSNIANEQFF. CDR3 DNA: TGTGCCAGCAGTAATATAGCGAATGAGCAGTTCTTC.

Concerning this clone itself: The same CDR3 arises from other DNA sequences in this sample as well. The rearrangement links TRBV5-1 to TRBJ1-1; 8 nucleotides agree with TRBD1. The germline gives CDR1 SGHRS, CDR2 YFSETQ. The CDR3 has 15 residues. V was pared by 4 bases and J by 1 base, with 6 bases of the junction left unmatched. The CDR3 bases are TGCGCCAGCAGCCCCGGGACAGGTGGGAACACTGAAGCTTTCTTT. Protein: CASSPGTGGNTEAFF.

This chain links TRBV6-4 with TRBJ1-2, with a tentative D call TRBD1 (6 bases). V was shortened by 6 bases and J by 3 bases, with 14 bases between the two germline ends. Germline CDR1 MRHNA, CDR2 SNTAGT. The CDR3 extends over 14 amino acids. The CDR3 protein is CASRRGGMDYGYTF. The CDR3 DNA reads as TGTGCCAGCAGAAGGGGGGGGATGGACTATGGCTACACCTTC.

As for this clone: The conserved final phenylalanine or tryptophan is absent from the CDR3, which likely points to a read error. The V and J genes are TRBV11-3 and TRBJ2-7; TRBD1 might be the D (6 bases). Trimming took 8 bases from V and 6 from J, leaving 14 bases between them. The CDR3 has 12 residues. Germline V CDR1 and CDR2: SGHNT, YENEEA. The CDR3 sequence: CASGGTAGEQYL. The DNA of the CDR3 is TGTGCCAGCGGGGGCACGGCAGGCGAGCAGTACCTC.

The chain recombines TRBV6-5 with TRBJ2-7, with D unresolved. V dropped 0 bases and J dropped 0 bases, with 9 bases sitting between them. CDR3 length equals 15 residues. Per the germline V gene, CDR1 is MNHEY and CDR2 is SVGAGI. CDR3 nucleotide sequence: TGTGCCAGCAGTTACTCGGGTACCAGCTCCTACGAGCAGTACTTC. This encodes CASSYSGTSSYEQYF.

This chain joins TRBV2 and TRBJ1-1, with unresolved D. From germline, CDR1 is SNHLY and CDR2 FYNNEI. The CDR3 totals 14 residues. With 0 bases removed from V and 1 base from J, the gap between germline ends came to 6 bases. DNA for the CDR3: TGTGCCAGCAGTGAAGCGCTTTGGAACACTGAAGCTTTCTTT. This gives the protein CASSEALWNTEAFF.

DNA of the CDR3: TGTGCCAGCAGTTACCTTGTAGGGGGCGGCACAGATACGCAGTATTTT. Translated: CASSYLVGGGTDTQYF. The chain joins TRBV6-2 or TRBV6-3 to TRBJ2-3; 7 bases match TRBD1. V was pared by 2 bases and J by 1 base, with 6 bases of the junction left unmatched. The germline gives CDR1 MNHEY, CDR2 SVGEGT. The CDR3 has 16 residues.

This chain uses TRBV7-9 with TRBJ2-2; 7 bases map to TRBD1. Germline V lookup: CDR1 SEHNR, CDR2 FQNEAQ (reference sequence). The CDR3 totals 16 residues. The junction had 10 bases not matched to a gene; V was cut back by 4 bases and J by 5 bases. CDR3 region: CASSSAQGVWTGELFF. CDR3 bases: TGTGCCAGCAGCTCTGCGCAGGGGGTCTGGACCGGGGAGCTGTTTTTT.

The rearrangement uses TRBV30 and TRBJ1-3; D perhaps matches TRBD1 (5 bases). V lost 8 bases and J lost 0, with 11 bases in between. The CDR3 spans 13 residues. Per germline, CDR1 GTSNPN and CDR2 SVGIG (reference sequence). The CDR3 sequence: CAGYRPSGNTIYF. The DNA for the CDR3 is TGTGCCGGATACAGGCCCTCTGGAAACACCATATATTTT.

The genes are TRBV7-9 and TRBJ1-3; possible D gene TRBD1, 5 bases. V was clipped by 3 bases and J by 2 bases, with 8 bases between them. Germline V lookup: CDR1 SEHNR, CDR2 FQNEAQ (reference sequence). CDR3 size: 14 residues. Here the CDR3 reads CASSFDSTGNTIYF. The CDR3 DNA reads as TGTGCCAGCAGCTTTGACAGTACTGGAAACACCATATATTTT.

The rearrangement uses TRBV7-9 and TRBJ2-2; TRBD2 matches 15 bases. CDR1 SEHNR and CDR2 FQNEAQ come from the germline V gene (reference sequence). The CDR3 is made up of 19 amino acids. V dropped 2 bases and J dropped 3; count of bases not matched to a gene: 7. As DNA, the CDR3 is TGTGCCAGCAGCTTACCGGGACTAGCGGGGGGCCTGTACACCGGGGAGCTGTTTTTT. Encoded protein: CASSLPGLAGGLYTGELFF. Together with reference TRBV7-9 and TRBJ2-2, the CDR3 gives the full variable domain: DTGVSQNPRHKITKRGQNVTFRCDPISEHNRLYWYRQTLGQGPEFLTYFQNEAQLEKSRLLSDRFSAERPKGSFSTLEIQRTEQGDSAMYLCASSLPGLAGGLYTGELFFGEGSRLTVL.

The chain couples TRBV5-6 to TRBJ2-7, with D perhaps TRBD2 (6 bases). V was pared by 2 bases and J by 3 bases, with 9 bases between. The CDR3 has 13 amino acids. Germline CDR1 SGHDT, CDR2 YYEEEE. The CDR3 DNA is TGTGCCAGCAGCTTACGGGGGTTCTACGAGCAGTACTTC. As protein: CASSLRGFYEQYF.

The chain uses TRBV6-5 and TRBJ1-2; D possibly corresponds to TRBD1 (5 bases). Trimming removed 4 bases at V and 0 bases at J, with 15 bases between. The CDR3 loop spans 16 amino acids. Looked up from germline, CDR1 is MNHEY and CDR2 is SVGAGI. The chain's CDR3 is CASSSLGGKSNYGYTF. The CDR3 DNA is TGTGCCAGCAGTTCCCTCGGGGGAAAGTCTAACTATGGCTACACCTTC.

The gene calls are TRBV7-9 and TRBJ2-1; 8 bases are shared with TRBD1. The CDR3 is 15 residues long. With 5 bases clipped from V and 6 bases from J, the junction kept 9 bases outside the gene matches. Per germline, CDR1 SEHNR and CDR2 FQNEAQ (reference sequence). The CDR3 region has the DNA TGTGCCAGCAGCCTCGGACAGGGAGAGGGCAATGAGCAGTTCTTC. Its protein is CASSLGQGEGNEQFF.

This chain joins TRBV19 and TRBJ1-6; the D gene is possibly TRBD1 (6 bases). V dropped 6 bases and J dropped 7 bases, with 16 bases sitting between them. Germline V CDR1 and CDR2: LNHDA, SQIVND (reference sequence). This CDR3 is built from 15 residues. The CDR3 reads CASSLSQGLNSPLHF. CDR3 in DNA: TGTGCCAGTAGCCTTTCACAGGGTTTGAATTCACCCCTCCACTTT.

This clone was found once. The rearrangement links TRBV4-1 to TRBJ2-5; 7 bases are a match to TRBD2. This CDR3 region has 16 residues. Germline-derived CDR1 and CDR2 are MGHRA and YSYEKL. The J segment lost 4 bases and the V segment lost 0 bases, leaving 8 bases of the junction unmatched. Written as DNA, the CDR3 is TGCGCCAGCAGCCAAGAAGGGCTAGCGGTAGGAGAGACCCAGTACTTC. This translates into CASSQEGLAVGETQYF.

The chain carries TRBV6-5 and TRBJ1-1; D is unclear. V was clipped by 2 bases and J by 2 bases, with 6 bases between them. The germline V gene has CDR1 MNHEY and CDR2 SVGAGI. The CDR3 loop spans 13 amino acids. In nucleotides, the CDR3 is TGTGCCAGCAGTTACCGAGGAAACACTGAAGCTTTCTTT. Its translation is CASSYRGNTEAFF.